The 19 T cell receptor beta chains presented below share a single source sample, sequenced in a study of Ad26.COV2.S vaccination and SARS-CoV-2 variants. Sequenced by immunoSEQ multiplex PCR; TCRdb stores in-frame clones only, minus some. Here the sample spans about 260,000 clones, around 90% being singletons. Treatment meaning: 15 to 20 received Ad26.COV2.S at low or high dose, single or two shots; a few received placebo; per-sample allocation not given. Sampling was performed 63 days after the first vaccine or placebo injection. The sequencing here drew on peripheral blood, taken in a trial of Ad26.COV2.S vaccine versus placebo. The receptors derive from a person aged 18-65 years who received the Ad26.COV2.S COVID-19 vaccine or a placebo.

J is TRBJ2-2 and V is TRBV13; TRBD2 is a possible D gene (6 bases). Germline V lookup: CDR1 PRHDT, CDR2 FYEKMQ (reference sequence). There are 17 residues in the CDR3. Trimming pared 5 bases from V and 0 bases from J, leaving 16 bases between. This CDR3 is CASSVGLPPSNTGELFF. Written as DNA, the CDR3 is TGTGCCAGCAGCGTGGGACTGCCTCCGTCGAACACCGGGGAGCTGTTTTTT. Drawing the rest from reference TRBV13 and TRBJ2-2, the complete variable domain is AAGVIQSPRHLIKEKRETATLKCYPIPRHDTVYWYQQGPGQDPQFLISFYEKMQSDKGSIPDRFSAQQFSDYHSELNMSSLELGDSALYFCASSVGLPPSNTGELFFGEGSRLTVL.

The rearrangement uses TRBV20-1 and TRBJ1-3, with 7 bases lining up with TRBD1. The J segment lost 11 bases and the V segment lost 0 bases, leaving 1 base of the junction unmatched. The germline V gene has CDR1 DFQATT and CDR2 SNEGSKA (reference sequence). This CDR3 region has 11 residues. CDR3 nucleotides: TGCAGTGCTAGAGACGGGACAGCCATATATTTT. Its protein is CSARDGTAIYF.

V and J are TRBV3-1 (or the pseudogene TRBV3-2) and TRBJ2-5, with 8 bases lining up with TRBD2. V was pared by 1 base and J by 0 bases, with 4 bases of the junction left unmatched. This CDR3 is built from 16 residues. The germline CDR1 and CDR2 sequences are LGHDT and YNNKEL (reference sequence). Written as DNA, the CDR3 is TGTGCCAGCAGCCAAGGCTCTAGCGGGTACCAAGAGACCCAGTACTTC. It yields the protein CASSQGSSGYQETQYF.

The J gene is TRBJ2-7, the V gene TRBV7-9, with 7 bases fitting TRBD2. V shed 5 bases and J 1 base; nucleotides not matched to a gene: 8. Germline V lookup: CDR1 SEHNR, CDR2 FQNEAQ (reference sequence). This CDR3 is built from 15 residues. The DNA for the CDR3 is TGTGCCAGCAGCACAAGCGGGGTGCCTTCCTACGAGCAGTACTTC. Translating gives CASSTSGVPSYEQYF.

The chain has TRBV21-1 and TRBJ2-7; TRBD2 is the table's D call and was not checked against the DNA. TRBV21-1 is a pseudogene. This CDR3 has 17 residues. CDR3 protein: CASSNIFFGLAGREQYV. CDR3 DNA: TGTGCCAGCAGCAATATCTTCTTTGGGCTAGCGGGACGCGAGCAGTACGTC.

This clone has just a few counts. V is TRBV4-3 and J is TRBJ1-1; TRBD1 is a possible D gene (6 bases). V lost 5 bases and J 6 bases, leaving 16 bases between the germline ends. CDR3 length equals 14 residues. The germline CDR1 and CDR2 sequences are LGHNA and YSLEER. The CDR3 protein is CASSAHRESPEAFF. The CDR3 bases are TGCGCCAGCAGCGCCCACAGGGAGAGCCCTGAAGCTTTCTTT.

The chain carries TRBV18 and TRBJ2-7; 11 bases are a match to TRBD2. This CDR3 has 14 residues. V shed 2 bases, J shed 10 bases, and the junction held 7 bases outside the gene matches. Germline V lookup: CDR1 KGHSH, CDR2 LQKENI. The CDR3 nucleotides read TGTGCCAGCTCACCAACTAGCGGGAGCCGACGTCAGTACGTC. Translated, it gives CASSPTSGSRRQYV.

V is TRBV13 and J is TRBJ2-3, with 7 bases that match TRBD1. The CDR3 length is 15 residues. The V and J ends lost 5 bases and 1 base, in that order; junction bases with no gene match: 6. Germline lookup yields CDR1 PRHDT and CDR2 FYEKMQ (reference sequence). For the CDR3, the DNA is TGTGCCAGCAGCGCCCGGACAGGAGGCACAGATACGCAGTATTTT. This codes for CASSARTGGTDTQYF.

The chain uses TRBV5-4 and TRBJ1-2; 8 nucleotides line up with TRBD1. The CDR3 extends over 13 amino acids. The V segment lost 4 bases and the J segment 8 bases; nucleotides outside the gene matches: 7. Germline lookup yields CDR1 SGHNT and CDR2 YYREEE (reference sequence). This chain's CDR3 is CASSPTGERGYTF. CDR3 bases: TGTGCCAGCAGCCCGACAGGGGAGAGAGGCTACACCTTC.

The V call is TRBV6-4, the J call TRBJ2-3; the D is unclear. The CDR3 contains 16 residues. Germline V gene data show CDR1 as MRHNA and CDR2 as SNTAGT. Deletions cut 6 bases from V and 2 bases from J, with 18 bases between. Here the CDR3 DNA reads TGTGCCAGCAGCCCTCTTAGCAGAAGCAACACAGATACGCAGTATTTT. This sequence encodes CASSPLSRSNTDTQYF.

CDR3 sequence: CATRDVKASHEQYV. The CDR3 DNA follows: TGTGCCACCAGGGACGTGAAGGCGTCCCACGAGCAGTACGTC. The chain joins TRBV10-3 to TRBJ2-7, with D perhaps matching TRBD1 or TRBD2 (5 bases each). Germline-derived CDR1 and CDR2 are ENHRY and SYGVKD. This CDR3 comprises 14 residues. Trimming took 10 bases from V and 5 from J, leaving 21 bases between them.

CDR3 sequence (DNA): TGTGCCAGCATCAACAAGGAGGCGAGGAGCTCCTACGAGCAGTACTTC. Its protein product is CASINKEARSSYEQYF. The chain links TRBV5-4 to TRBJ2-7; perhaps TRBD2 as D (5 bases). CDR1 SGHNT and CDR2 YYREEE come from the germline V gene (reference sequence). V was cut by 6 bases and J by 0 bases, with 19 bases left in between. This CDR3 has 16 amino acids.

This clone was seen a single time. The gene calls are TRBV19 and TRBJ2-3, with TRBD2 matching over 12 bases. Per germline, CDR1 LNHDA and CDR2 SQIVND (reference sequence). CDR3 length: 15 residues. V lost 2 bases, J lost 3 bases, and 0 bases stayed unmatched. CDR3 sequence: CASSITSGRTDTQYF. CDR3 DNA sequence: TGTGCCAGTAGTATAACTAGCGGGAGGACAGATACGCAGTATTTT. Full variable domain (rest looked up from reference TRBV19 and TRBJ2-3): DGGITQSPKYLFRKEGQNVTLSCEQNLNHDAMYWYRQDPGQGLRLIYYSQIVNDFQKGDIAEGYSVSREKKESFPLTVTSAQKNPTAFYLCASSITSGRTDTQYFGPGTRLTVL.

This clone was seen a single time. The CDR3 reads CTSSQEGGIGPQHF. The CDR3 nucleotides are TGCACCAGCAGCCAAGAAGGTGGTATTGGGCCCCAGCATTTT. V usage is TRBV1 and J usage is TRBJ1-5. TRBV1 is a recognized pseudogene. The CDR3 sequence is 14 residues long.

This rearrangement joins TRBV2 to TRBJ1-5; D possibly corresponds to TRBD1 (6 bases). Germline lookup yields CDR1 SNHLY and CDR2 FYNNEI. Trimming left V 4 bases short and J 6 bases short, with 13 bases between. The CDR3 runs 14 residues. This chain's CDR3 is CASSGSRGGQPQHF. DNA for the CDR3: TGTGCCAGCAGTGGAAGCAGGGGTGGTCAGCCCCAGCATTTT.

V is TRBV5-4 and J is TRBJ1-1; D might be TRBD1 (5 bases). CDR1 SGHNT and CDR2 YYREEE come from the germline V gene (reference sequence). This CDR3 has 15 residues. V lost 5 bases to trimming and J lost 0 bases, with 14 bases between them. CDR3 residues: CASRSGDSMNTEAFF. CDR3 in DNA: TGTGCCAGCAGGTCTGGCGACAGTATGAACACTGAAGCTTTCTTT.

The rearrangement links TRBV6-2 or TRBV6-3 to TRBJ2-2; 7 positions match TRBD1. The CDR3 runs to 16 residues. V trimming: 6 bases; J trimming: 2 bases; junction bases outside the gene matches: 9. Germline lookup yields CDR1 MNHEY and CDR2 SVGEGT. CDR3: CASSPRGQPNTGELFF. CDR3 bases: TGTGCCAGCAGCCCTCGGGGACAGCCCAACACCGGGGAGCTGTTTTTT.

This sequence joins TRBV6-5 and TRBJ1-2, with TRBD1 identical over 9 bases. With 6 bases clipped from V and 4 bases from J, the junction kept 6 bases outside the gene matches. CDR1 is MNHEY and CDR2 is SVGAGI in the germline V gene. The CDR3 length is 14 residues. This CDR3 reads CASRRTGEGYGYTF. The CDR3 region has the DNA TGTGCCAGCAGGCGGACAGGGGAAGGCTATGGCTACACCTTC.

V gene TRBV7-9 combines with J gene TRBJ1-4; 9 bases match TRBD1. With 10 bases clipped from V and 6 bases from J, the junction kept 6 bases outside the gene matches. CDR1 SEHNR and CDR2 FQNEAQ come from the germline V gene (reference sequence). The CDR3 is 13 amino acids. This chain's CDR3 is CATSGQGYEKLFF. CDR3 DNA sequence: TGTGCCACCTCTGGACAGGGGTATGAAAAACTGTTTTTT. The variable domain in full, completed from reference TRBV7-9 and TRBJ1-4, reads DTGVSQNPRHKITKRGQNVTFRCDPISEHNRLYWYRQTLGQGPEFLTYFQNEAQLEKSRLLSDRFSAERPKGSFSTLEIQRTEQGDSAMYLCATSGQGYEKLFFGSGTQLSVL.